These 20 T cell receptor beta chains share one sample of origin, sequenced in a study of cytomegalovirus exposure and HLA in healthy donors. The primer mix had 60 Vbeta and 13 Jbeta primers. The table came from immunoSEQ multiplex PCR; TCRdb's copy has only in-frame clones and leaves some out. Of around 110,000 clones listed, 81% are singletons. Sequencing used PBMCs. These receptors were taken from a woman aged 25 to 39 in good health and CMV-seronegative.

V gene TRBV5-6 combines with J gene TRBJ2-1; D may be TRBD2 (5 bases). V lost 4 bases, J lost 3 bases, and 14 bases lay in between. CDR3 length: 15 residues. CDR1 SGHDT and CDR2 YYEEEE come from the germline V gene. CDR3 sequence: CASSRLASLYNEQFF. The CDR3 region has the DNA TGTGCCAGCAGCCGCCTAGCCTCACTCTACAATGAGCAGTTCTTC.

The rearrangement joins TRBV20-1 to TRBJ2-1; a weak D match, TRBD2 (5 bases). Germline CDR1 and CDR2: DFQATT and SNEGSKA (reference sequence). This CDR3 spans 10 amino acids. The V end lost 8 bases, the J end lost 7 bases, and 9 bases lay between the germline ends. Here the CDR3 reads CSPGNNEQFF. DNA for the CDR3: TGCAGTCCCGGGAATAATGAGCAGTTCTTC.

The rearrangement links TRBV5-4 to TRBJ2-7; TRBD1 matches 7 bases. With V trimmed by 4 bases and J by 3 bases, 10 bases remained unmatched. The CDR3 sequence is 15 residues long. The germline CDR1 and CDR2 sequences are SGHNT and YYREEE (reference sequence). The CDR3 here is CASSRGGQGDYEQYF. CDR3 bases: TGTGCCAGCAGCCGAGGGGGCCAAGGAGACTACGAGCAGTACTTC. Based on the CDR3 plus reference TRBV5-4 and TRBJ2-7, the full variable domain is ETGVTQSPTHLIKTRGQQVTLRCSSQSGHNTVSWYQQALGQGPQFIFQYYREEENGRGNFPPRFSGLQFPNYSSELNVNALELDDSALYLCASSRGGQGDYEQYFGPGTRLTVT.

In regard to this clone: At the DNA level, this CDR3 is encoded by other sequences in the same sample as well. The CDR3 loop reads CASSLNRERGNIQYF. DNA of the CDR3: TGTGCCAGCTCACTAAACAGGGAGCGGGGGAACATTCAGTACTTC. This sequence joins TRBV18 and TRBJ2-4; 8 bases line up with TRBD2. Germline V gene sequence: CDR1 KGHSH, CDR2 LQKENI. The CDR3 has 15 amino acids. Trimming at V came to 4 bases and at J to 7 bases, leaving 9 bases not matched to a gene.

The V and J genes are TRBV27 and TRBJ2-7; D remains ambiguous. Trimming left V 2 bases short and J 7 bases short, with 15 bases between. Germline-derived CDR1 and CDR2 are MNHEY and SMNVEV (reference sequence). The CDR3 has 14 residues. CDR3 amino acids: CASSLKPSSLEQYF. The CDR3 nucleotides read TGTGCCAGCAGTTTAAAACCCAGTTCTCTGGAGCAGTACTTC.

The chain is built from TRBV6-1 and TRBJ2-7; TRBD2 is a possible D gene (6 bases). CDR1 and CDR2 (germline): MNHNS, SASEGT. The CDR3 length is 13 residues. Trimming stripped 10 bases from V and 5 bases from J, with 18 bases between. The CDR3 region has the DNA TGTGCCACCTCCCCCGGAGGGAACAACGAGCAGTACTTC. Its translation: CATSPGGNNEQYF.

This clone has only a few counts. This chain connects TRBV5-5 to TRBJ2-1, with 13 bases that match TRBD2. J was trimmed by 10 bases and V by 0 bases; bases with no gene match: 4. CDR1 is SGHKS, CDR2 YYEKEE, per germline (reference sequence). This CDR3 spans 15 amino acids. The CDR3 spells CASSLGLAGGREQFF. CDR3 nucleotide sequence: TGTGCCAGCAGCTTGGGACTAGCGGGAGGACGGGAGCAGTTCTTC.

The chain employs TRBV5-1 and TRBJ2-1, with D perhaps matching TRBD1 (5 bases). The CDR3 spans 16 residues. Per germline, CDR1 SGHRS and CDR2 YFSETQ. Trimming pared 2 bases from V and 4 bases from J, leaving 16 bases between. The CDR3 loop reads CASSFEATEKYNEQFF. The CDR3 coding sequence is TGCGCCAGCAGCTTCGAGGCGACAGAAAAGTACAATGAGCAGTTCTTC.

The J gene is TRBJ2-5, the V gene TRBV5-4, with 7 bases lining up with TRBD2. Germline V gives CDR1 SGHNT, CDR2 YYREEE (reference sequence). The V gene end was trimmed by 0 bases and the J gene end by 1 base; junction bases not matched to a gene: 3. The CDR3 is 15 residues long. The CDR3 is CASSLVGRTQETQYF. The DNA of the CDR3 is TGTGCCAGCAGCTTGGTCGGGAGGACCCAAGAGACCCAGTACTTC.

The CDR3 sequence: CASSVEARWAETQYF. CDR3 coding DNA: TGTGCCAGCAGCGTAGAGGCCCGATGGGCAGAGACCCAGTACTTC. The chain is built from TRBV9 and TRBJ2-5; D remains unclear. This CDR3 region has 15 residues. The V gene's germline CDR1 is SGDLS and CDR2 YYNGEE. Between the trimmed V and J ends, which lost 0 bases and 4 bases, there was a span of 13 bases. The full variable domain, completed using reference TRBV9 and TRBJ2-5, is DSGVTQTPKHLITATGQRVTLRCSPRSGDLSVYWYQQSLDQGLQFLIQYYNGEERAKGNILERFSAQQFPDLHSELNLSSLELGDSALYFCASSVEARWAETQYFGPGTRLLVL.

This clone was seen more than once but under ten times. The V and J genes are TRBV4-3 and TRBJ1-2, with D unclear. The CDR3 totals 13 residues. V shed 3 bases and J shed 4 bases, with 9 bases lying between them. CDR1 LGHNA and CDR2 YSLEER come from the germline V gene. The DNA of the CDR3 is TGCGCCAGCAGCCAGAGCATTGGCTATGGCTACACCTTC. It codes for CASSQSIGYGYTF.

This chain joins TRBV27 and TRBJ2-7, with a weak D call TRBD1 (5 bases). Germline V gives CDR1 MNHEY, CDR2 SMNVEV (reference sequence). V was shortened by 4 bases and J by 0 bases, with 10 bases between the two germline ends. The CDR3 consists of 14 residues. The CDR3 region is CASSYQGGSYEQYF. For the CDR3, the DNA is TGTGCCAGCAGTTACCAGGGCGGCTCCTACGAGCAGTACTTC.

This chain joins TRBV9 and TRBJ2-5; TRBD2 matches at 10 bases. This CDR3 is built from 15 residues. Germline lookup yields CDR1 SGDLS and CDR2 YYNGEE. V lost 3 bases and J lost 5; bases outside the gene matches: 7. The chain's CDR3 is CASSEGTSVRETQYF. The DNA for the CDR3 is TGTGCCAGCAGCGAAGGGACTAGCGTGAGGGAGACCCAGTACTTC.

The rearrangement joins TRBV7-6 to TRBJ2-2; 7 nucleotides line up with TRBD2. This CDR3 has 16 amino acids. Germline CDR1 is SGHVS and CDR2 is FNYEAQ. J lost 2 bases, V lost 5 bases, and 8 bases had no gene match. CDR3 sequence: CASSRSGTRNTGELFF. The CDR3 DNA reads TGTGCCAGCAGCCGAAGCGGGACTCGCAACACCGGGGAGCTGTTTTTT.

This clone was observed once. Other DNA sequences within the sample encode an identical CDR3. The CDR3 nucleotides read TGTGCCAGCTCACCCGGGCAGGGGGCCAACTATGGCTACACCTTC. It specifies CASSPGQGANYGYTF. The rearrangement uses TRBV18 and TRBJ1-2, with 8 bases that match TRBD1. CDR1 and CDR2 (germline): KGHSH, LQKENI. Trimming removed 3 bases from V and 2 bases from J; junction bases left unmatched: 5. The CDR3 consists of 15 residues.

This chain uses TRBV5-1 with TRBJ1-2; D gene ambiguous. The V end lost 4 bases, the J end lost 3 bases, and 13 bases lay between the germline ends. This CDR3 has 14 amino acids. CDR1 and CDR2 (germline): SGHRS, YFSETQ. CDR3 in DNA: TGCGCCAGCAGCCAAGCGGGAGAGGACTATGGCTACACCTTC. Translation gives CASSQAGEDYGYTF.

The chain couples TRBV7-6 to TRBJ2-2, with TRBD2 matching over 7 bases. This CDR3 is 16 amino acids long. The germline V gene has CDR1 SGHVS and CDR2 FNYEAQ. The J segment lost 1 base and the V segment lost 1 base, leaving 3 bases of the junction unmatched. The DNA for the CDR3 is TGTGCCAGCAGCTTAGAGGCTAGCGGGAACACCGGGGAGCTGTTTTTT. Residues: CASSLEASGNTGELFF.

J is TRBJ2-1 and V is TRBV10-3, with TRBD2 identical over 8 bases. The CDR3 length is 15 residues. Germline CDR1 is ENHRY and CDR2 is SYGVKD. The V gene end was trimmed by 4 bases and the J gene end by 3 bases; junction bases not matched to a gene: 5. DNA of the CDR3: TGTGCCATCAGTGTGGCGGGAGGATTCTACAATGAGCAGTTCTTC. This gives the protein CAISVAGGFYNEQFF.

The chain couples TRBV5-6 to TRBJ2-5; no definite D call. The CDR3 length is 11 residues. Germline assignment: CDR1 SGHDT and CDR2 YYEEEE. Trimming removed 4 bases at V and 8 bases at J, with 9 bases between. The CDR3 DNA reads TGTGCCAGCAGCGGATCAGGTACCCAGTACTTC. Its protein product is CASSGSGTQYF.

The gene calls are TRBV5-1 and TRBJ2-7, with 9 bases lining up with TRBD1. The CDR3 sequence is 15 residues long. Per the germline V gene, CDR1 is SGHRS and CDR2 is YFSETQ. J gave up 4 bases and V 3 bases, and 8 bases lay outside the gene matches. The CDR3 DNA sequence: TGCGCCAGCAGCTCACCGGGACAGGGTCTATACGAGCAGTACTTC. Encoded protein: CASSSPGQGLYEQYF.